A single sample gave rise to the 8 T cell receptor beta chains below, sequenced in a study of identical twins. TCRdb itself ran the 5' RACE reads through MiXCR, one entry per CDR3 protein. The data show about 490,000 distinct CDR3 sequences, with 15% seen just once and around 0.48% held by the top ten. These data also featured in a second study, about yellow fever vaccine responses in identical twins.

The specimen was CD4+ T cells sorted from blood. These receptors originate from a young woman in good health.

The chain links TRBV10-3 to TRBJ2-1; 9 bases map to TRBD1. J gave up 0 bases and V 6 bases, and 12 bases lay outside the gene matches. Germline assignment: CDR1 ENHRY and CDR2 SYGVKD. This CDR3 comprises 18 residues. CDR3 nucleotides: TGTGCCATCAGGGCCAGGGACAGGGCTTTGAGCTCCTACAATGAGCAGTTCTTC. This sequence encodes CAIRARDRALSSYNEQFF.

This clonotype was counted only a few times. The chain uses TRBV2 and TRBJ2-6, with D tentatively TRBD2 (5 bases). CDR3 size: 14 residues. Germline CDR1 is SNHLY and CDR2 is FYNNEI. Trimming stripped 9 bases from V and 4 bases from J, with 13 bases between. DNA for the CDR3: TGTGCCAGTAGCGAGGTTAGAGGGGCCAACGTCCTGACTTTC. Its protein product is CASSEVRGANVLTF.

This clonotype has a handful of counts. Here the CDR3 reads CSVEPRVYNEQFF. CDR3 coding DNA: TGCAGCGTGGAGCCTCGGGTCTACAATGAGCAGTTCTTC. The rearrangement links TRBV29-1 to TRBJ2-1; no clear D gene. This CDR3 is 13 amino acids long. CDR1 SQVTM and CDR2 ANQGSEA come from the germline V gene. V lost 6 bases and J 3 bases, leaving 12 bases between the germline ends.

This chain connects TRBV3-1 to TRBJ2-1; 11 nucleotides match TRBD1. CDR3 length equals 16 residues. V trimming: 4 bases; J trimming: 7 bases; junction bases outside the gene matches: 9. Germline CDR1 LGHDT, CDR2 YNNKEL (reference sequence). CDR3 region: CASSRIGDRGNNEQFF. CDR3 DNA: TGTGCCAGCAGCCGAATCGGGGACAGGGGGAATAATGAGCAGTTCTTC.

This chain uses TRBV29-1 with TRBJ2-2; the match to TRBD1 covers 10 bases. The CDR3 spans 15 residues. Germline-derived CDR1 and CDR2 are SQVTM and ANQGSEA. Germline trimming cut 4 bases from V and 5 bases from J; bases unmatched to any gene: 7. Here the CDR3 DNA reads TGCAGCGTTGGAGAACCGGGACAGGGGACCGGGGAGCTGTTTTTT. Translation gives CSVGEPGQGTGELFF.

This clonotype came up many times. The V gene is TRBV20-1, the J gene TRBJ2-1; 10 bases map to TRBD2. Trimming at V came to 1 base and at J to 4 bases, leaving 1 base not matched to a gene. CDR3 length: 14 amino acids. Germline V lookup: CDR1 DFQATT, CDR2 SNEGSKA (reference sequence). The CDR3 DNA reads as TGCAGTGCTAGAGGGACTAGCGGATACAATGAGCAGTTCTTC. Its translation is CSARGTSGYNEQFF.

This clonotype was recorded a few times. V is TRBV16 and J is TRBJ1-1; no clear D. This CDR3 has 16 amino acids. Germline assignment: CDR1 KGHSY and CDR2 FQNENV. Trimming took 1 base from V and 7 from J, leaving 19 bases between them. The CDR3: CASSQLTRSRGIEAFF. The DNA for the CDR3 is TGTGCCAGCAGCCAATTAACTAGATCGCGAGGGATTGAAGCTTTCTTT.

This clonotype was seen a handful of times. The rearrangement joins TRBV2 to TRBJ2-7; D might be TRBD1 (6 bases). The V end lost 5 bases, the J end lost 6 bases, and 17 bases lay between the germline ends. The CDR3 covers 14 residues. Germline V gene lookup returns CDR1 SNHLY and CDR2 FYNNEI. The CDR3 bases are TGTGCCAGCAGTATGACGCTTCAGGGGTTCGAGCAGTACGTC. This encodes CASSMTLQGFEQYV.